This TCR beta chain was observed in a study of blood T cell repertoires in COVID-19. Study summary: COVID-19 samples collected from the United States, Italy and Spain covered acute and convalescent phases. Sources were T cells, B-cell-depleted T cells, or PBMCs; the material itself was cDNA or gDNA.

As handled by the study authors: Amplification from reference gene primers served as the basis for estimated nucleated cell counts. The data were produced by immunoSEQ multiplex PCR, yet TCRdb's version contains in-frame clones alone and is incomplete. That table gives V, J and clone size, and the DNA gave D and trimming. The table lists 150,000 to 200,000 clones, roughly 90% of them singletons. The germline CDR1 and CDR2 sequences are SEHNR and FQNEAQ (reference sequence). V dropped 3 bases and J dropped 5 bases, with 13 bases sitting between them. This CDR3 contains 14 residues. Sequencing was carried out using peripheral blood. The chain is built from TRBV7-9 and TRBJ1-2, with D maybe TRBD1 (6 bases). The sequence came from a man aged 60 to 75 with acute or convalescent COVID-19. This CDR3 is CASSFGQQRYGYTF. The CDR3 DNA reads as TGTGCCAGCAGCTTTGGACAGCAACGTTATGGCTACACCTTC. The complete variable domain, with remaining parts taken from reference TRBV7-9 and TRBJ1-2, reads DTGVSQNPRHKITKRGQNVTFRCDPISEHNRLYWYRQTLGQGPEFLTYFQNEAQLEKSRLLSDRFSAERPKGSFSTLEIQRTEQGDSAMYLCASSFGQQRYGYTFGSGTRLTVV.